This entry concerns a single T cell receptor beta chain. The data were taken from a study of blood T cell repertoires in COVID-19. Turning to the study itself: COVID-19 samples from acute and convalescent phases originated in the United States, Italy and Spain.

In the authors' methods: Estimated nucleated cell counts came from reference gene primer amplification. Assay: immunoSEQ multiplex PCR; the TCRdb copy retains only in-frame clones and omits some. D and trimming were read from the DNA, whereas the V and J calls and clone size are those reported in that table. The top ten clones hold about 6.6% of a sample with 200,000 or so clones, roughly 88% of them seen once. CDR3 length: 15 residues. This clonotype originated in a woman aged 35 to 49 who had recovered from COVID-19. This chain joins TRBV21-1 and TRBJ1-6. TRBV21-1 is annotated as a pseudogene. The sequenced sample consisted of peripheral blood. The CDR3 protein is CASSPAGLSDSPLHF. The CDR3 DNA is TGTGCCAGCAGTCCCGCGGGACTCTCTGATTCACCCCTCCACTTT.